This TCR beta chain was identified in a study of T cell responses to AZD1222 COVID-19 vaccine. Points from the study as a whole: The donors showed a predominance of white British ancestry and of females, with possible underestimation of clonal diversity.

Sequencing was performed with immunoSEQ multiplex PCR; in TCRdb, only in-frame clones are kept and a portion is missing. The repertoire has about 120,000 clones, approximately 94% of them found once; the top ten carry about 5%. CDR3 size: 15 residues. Germline V lookup: CDR1 MNHEY, CDR2 SVGAGI. V was cut by 0 bases and J by 2 bases, with 11 bases left in between. A remark on this clone: Its antigen is currently unknown.

This receptor was taken from an adult who received the AZD1222 COVID-19 vaccine. The J gene is TRBJ2-7, the V gene TRBV6-5; no reliable D call. This material consisted of peripheral blood, taken 28 days after the second AZD1222 dose. The CDR3, as DNA: TGTGCCAGCAGTTACTCGATAAATGGGGCCTACGAGCAGTACTTC. Translated: CASSYSINGAYEQYF.